The rows below give T cell receptor beta chains drawn from one sample of a study of T cell responses to AZD1222 COVID-19 vaccine. Here immunoSEQ multiplex PCR was the method, and the copy in TCRdb shows in-frame clones only, minus some. The sample has about 130,000 clones; 88% are singletons. The sample consisted of peripheral blood, taken on day 0 of AZD1222 vaccination. All receptors derive from an adult in good health. Each CDR3 is given with its conserved first and last residue. The D gene is left open where the match is weak. Clone size is not always given. Where it is, it says once, few, many or a class for expanded clones.

cdr3_length: 15
v_call: TRBV5-4
d_call: TRBD1
clone_size: -
j_call: TRBJ2-7
cdr3_aa: CASSRDGQGPYEQYF
cdr3_nt: TGTGCCAGCAGCCGCGATGGACAGGGACCCTACGAGCAGTACTTC

cdr3_length: 20
v_call: TRBV7-6
d_call: -
clone_size: -
j_call: TRBJ2-3
cdr3_aa: CASSRNHGEDEAASTDTQYF
cdr3_nt: TGTGCCAGCAGCCGAAACCACGGGGAAGACGAAGCGGCTAGCACAGATACGCAGTATTTT

cdr3_length: 17
v_call: TRBV23-1
d_call: TRBD2
clone_size: -
j_call: TRBJ2-2
cdr3_aa: CASSQLEAGVNTGELFF
cdr3_nt: TGCGCCAGCAGTCAATTGGAGGCGGGAGTCAACACCGGGGAGCTGTTTTTT

cdr3_length: 15
v_call: TRBV7-9
d_call: TRBD2
clone_size: -
j_call: TRBJ2-3
cdr3_aa: CASSFRASGGDTQYF
cdr3_nt: TGTGCCAGCAGCTTCCGGGCTAGCGGGGGAGATACGCAGTATTTT

cdr3_length: 14
v_call: TRBV19
d_call: TRBD1
clone_size: -
j_call: TRBJ2-7
cdr3_aa: CASMGQGYPYEQYF
cdr3_nt: TGTGCCAGTATGGGACAGGGGTATCCCTACGAGCAGTACTTC

cdr3_length: 15
v_call: TRBV4-3
d_call: -
clone_size: once
j_call: TRBJ1-6
cdr3_aa: CASSQDQTGYSPLHF
cdr3_nt: TGCGCCAGCAGCCAAGATCAAACAGGGTATTCACCCCTCCACTTT

cdr3_length: 17
v_call: TRBV15
d_call: -
clone_size: -
j_call: TRBJ1-1
cdr3_aa: CATSRDNRRRLNTEAFF
cdr3_nt: TGTGCCACCAGCAGAGATAATAGGCGGCGGCTCAACACTGAAGCTTTCTTT

cdr3_length: 12
v_call: TRBV4-1
d_call: -
clone_size: -
j_call: TRBJ1-2
cdr3_aa: CASSQALYGYTF
cdr3_nt: TGCGCCAGCAGCCAAGCCCTCTATGGCTACACCTTC

cdr3_length: 15
v_call: TRBV2
d_call: -
clone_size: -
j_call: TRBJ1-5
cdr3_aa: CASRTQGYSNQPQHF
cdr3_nt: TGTGCCAGCAGGACACAGGGTTATAGCAATCAGCCCCAGCATTTT

cdr3_length: 14
v_call: TRBV5-1
d_call: TRBD1
clone_size: -
j_call: TRBJ1-2
cdr3_aa: CASREGQANYGYTF
cdr3_nt: TGCGCCAGCAGAGAAGGACAGGCCAACTATGGCTACACCTTC

cdr3_length: 14
v_call: TRBV7-7
d_call: TRBD2
clone_size: -
j_call: TRBJ2-5
cdr3_aa: CASSLGGLAETQYF
cdr3_nt: TGTGCTAGCAGCTTAGGGGGACTAGCAGAGACCCAGTACTTC

cdr3_length: 13
v_call: TRBV6-5
d_call: -
clone_size: -
j_call: TRBJ1-2
cdr3_aa: CASSYRTGYGYTF
cdr3_nt: TGTGCCAGCAGTTACCGGACGGGCTATGGCTACACCTTC

cdr3_length: 14
v_call: TRBV5-8
d_call: -
clone_size: -
j_call: TRBJ2-6
cdr3_aa: CATRGTPGANVLTF
cdr3_nt: TGTGCCACGAGGGGAACTCCTGGGGCCAACGTCCTGACTTTC

cdr3_length: 14
v_call: TRBV30
d_call: -
clone_size: -
j_call: TRBJ1-6
cdr3_aa: CAWSVGLSGSPLHF
cdr3_nt: TGTGCCTGGAGTGTAGGGCTAAGTGGTTCACCCCTCCACTTT

cdr3_length: 15
v_call: TRBV30
d_call: -
clone_size: -
j_call: TRBJ1-2
cdr3_aa: CAWAPGGAANYGYTF
cdr3_nt: TGTGCCTGGGCCCCGGGGGGGGCGGCTAACTATGGCTACACCTTC

cdr3_length: 14
v_call: TRBV18
d_call: -
clone_size: -
j_call: TRBJ1-5
cdr3_aa: CASSPDAFGQPQHF
cdr3_nt: TGTGCCAGCTCACCGGACGCTTTCGGGCAGCCCCAGCATTTT

cdr3_length: 14
v_call: TRBV7-7
d_call: -
clone_size: -
j_call: TRBJ2-7
cdr3_aa: CASSFREGGYEQYF
cdr3_nt: TGTGCCAGCAGCTTTCGAGAGGGGGGTTACGAGCAGTACTTC

cdr3_length: 16
v_call: TRBV7-9
d_call: TRBD2
clone_size: -
j_call: TRBJ2-5
cdr3_aa: CASSSRGGGTQETQYF
cdr3_nt: TGTGCCAGCAGCTCTAGAGGCGGGGGAACCCAAGAGACCCAGTACTTC

cdr3_length: 13
v_call: TRBV10-1
d_call: TRBD1
clone_size: -
j_call: TRBJ1-2
cdr3_aa: CASSAGQSYGYTF
cdr3_nt: TGCGCCAGCAGCGCGGGACAGTCCTATGGCTACACCTTC

cdr3_length: 15
v_call: TRBV7-9
d_call: -
clone_size: -
j_call: TRBJ1-2
cdr3_aa: CAGSELGQRTNGYTF
cdr3_nt: TGTGCCGGGTCCGAACTCGGACAGCGAACTAATGGCTACACCTTC

cdr3_length: 16
v_call: TRBV6-2/TRBV6-3
d_call: TRBD1
clone_size: once
j_call: TRBJ2-7
cdr3_aa: CASSYSKDRGTYEQYF
cdr3_nt: TGTGCCAGCAGTTACTCGAAGGACAGGGGGACCTACGAGCAGTACTTC

cdr3_length: 15
v_call: TRBV4-1
d_call: -
clone_size: -
j_call: TRBJ2-3
cdr3_aa: CASSQGGQGMDTQYF
cdr3_nt: TGCGCCAGCAGCCAAGGTGGGCAGGGCATGGATACGCAGTATTTT

cdr3_length: 13
v_call: TRBV7-9
d_call: -
clone_size: -
j_call: TRBJ1-2
cdr3_aa: CASSARTDQGYTF
cdr3_nt: TGTGCCAGCAGCGCCCGGACAGATCAGGGCTACACCTTC

cdr3_length: 17
v_call: TRBV5-1
d_call: TRBD1
clone_size: -
j_call: TRBJ1-4
cdr3_aa: CASSAIGTGLANEKLFF
cdr3_nt: TGCGCCAGCAGCGCAATCGGGACAGGGTTAGCTAATGAAAAACTGTTTTTT

cdr3_length: 13
v_call: TRBV5-1
d_call: -
clone_size: -
j_call: TRBJ2-7
cdr3_aa: CASTQTNSYEQYF
cdr3_nt: TGCGCCAGCACACAGACGAACTCCTACGAGCAGTACTTC

cdr3_length: 15
v_call: TRBV5-1
d_call: TRBD1
clone_size: -
j_call: TRBJ1-6
cdr3_aa: CASSFQGAGNSPLHF
cdr3_nt: TGCGCCAGCAGCTTCCAGGGGGCCGGGAATTCACCCCTCCACTTT

cdr3_length: 14
v_call: TRBV19
d_call: -
clone_size: -
j_call: TRBJ1-1
cdr3_aa: CASSIDRSNTEAFF
cdr3_nt: TGTGCCAGTAGTATAGACAGGTCGAACACTGAAGCTTTCTTT

cdr3_length: 11
v_call: TRBV11-3
d_call: -
clone_size: -
j_call: TRBJ2-5
cdr3_aa: CASSKAETQYF
cdr3_nt: TGTGCCAGCAGCAAGGCGGAGACCCAGTACTTC

cdr3_length: 14
v_call: TRBV13
d_call: TRBD2
clone_size: -
j_call: TRBJ2-7
cdr3_aa: CASSARLAGYEQYF
cdr3_nt: TGTGCCAGCAGCGCCAGACTAGCGGGGTACGAGCAGTACTTC

cdr3_length: 14
v_call: TRBV29-1
d_call: -
clone_size: -
j_call: TRBJ1-4
cdr3_aa: CSVESRLGGEKLFF
cdr3_nt: TGCAGCGTTGAGTCCCGGCTCGGGGGGGAAAAACTGTTTTTT

cdr3_length: 16
v_call: TRBV4-2
d_call: -
clone_size: few
j_call: TRBJ2-7
cdr3_aa: CASSSRGAGAAYEQYF
cdr3_nt: TGTGCCAGCAGCTCTAGAGGGGCGGGGGCCGCCTACGAGCAGTACTTC

cdr3_length: 15
v_call: TRBV11-2
d_call: -
clone_size: once
j_call: TRBJ1-4
cdr3_aa: CASSSQAWGYEKLFF
cdr3_nt: TGTGCCAGCAGCTCACAGGCCTGGGGATATGAAAAACTGTTTTTT

cdr3_length: 14
v_call: TRBV27
d_call: TRBD1
clone_size: -
j_call: TRBJ1-2
cdr3_aa: CASSSTGFFYGYTF
cdr3_nt: TGTGCCAGCAGTTCGACAGGGTTCTTCTATGGCTACACCTTC

cdr3_length: 15
v_call: TRBV6-5
d_call: TRBD1
clone_size: -
j_call: TRBJ1-2
cdr3_aa: CASRLGTGGSYGYTF
cdr3_nt: TGTGCCAGCAGACTTGGTACAGGGGGGAGCTATGGCTACACCTTC

cdr3_length: 13
v_call: TRBV3-1/TRBV3-2
d_call: -
clone_size: -
j_call: TRBJ2-7
cdr3_aa: CASSQQGLREQYF
cdr3_nt: TGTGCCAGCAGCCAACAGGGACTCCGCGAGCAGTACTTC

cdr3_length: 17
v_call: TRBV7-7
d_call: TRBD1
clone_size: once
j_call: TRBJ1-2
cdr3_aa: CASSFPARQGFNYGYTF
cdr3_nt: TGTGCCAGCAGCTTTCCCGCCCGACAGGGCTTTAACTATGGCTACACCTTC

cdr3_length: 15
v_call: TRBV3-1/TRBV3-2
d_call: -
clone_size: once
j_call: TRBJ2-1
cdr3_aa: CASSQTGSGGNEQFF
cdr3_nt: TGTGCCAGCAGCCAAACCGGGAGTGGTGGGAATGAGCAGTTCTTC

cdr3_length: 16
v_call: TRBV6-1
d_call: TRBD1
clone_size: -
j_call: TRBJ1-5
cdr3_aa: CASSAPQGNSNQPQHF
cdr3_nt: TGTGCCAGCAGTGCCCCACAGGGGAATAGCAATCAGCCCCAGCATTTT

cdr3_length: 14
v_call: TRBV28
d_call: -
clone_size: few
j_call: TRBJ1-2
cdr3_aa: CASLPTGPNYGYTF
cdr3_nt: TGTGCCAGTCTACCCACAGGGCCCAACTATGGCTACACCTTC

cdr3_length: 16
v_call: TRBV4-3
d_call: TRBD2
clone_size: -
j_call: TRBJ2-1
cdr3_aa: CASSQDYPGGNNEQFF
cdr3_nt: TGCGCCAGCAGCCAAGATTACCCGGGAGGAAACAATGAGCAGTTCTTC